This T cell receptor (beta chain) comes out of a study of beta chain features in type 1 diabetes. Findings and caveats of the study: Relative to healthy donors, patients appeared to have naive, central memory and Treg TCRB repertoires that were more similar. There was a moderate but significant shortening of TCRB CDR3s in all four CD4+ subsets of Type 1 diabetes patients. There were fewer insertions and more deletions at the VDJ junctions of type 1 diabetes patients.

Expressed TCRB transcripts were sequenced, since all the RNA that had been isolated was reverse transcribed. Data came from immunoSEQ multiplex PCR; TCRdb stores just in-frame clones and leaves some out. The top ten clones hold over 0.015% of a sample with about 250,000 clones, roughly 11% of them seen once. Trimming took 5 bases from V and 5 from J, leaving 21 bases between them. There are 16 residues in the CDR3. Germline V gene data show CDR1 as MDHEN and CDR2 as SYDVKM. This clone turned up a few times. The antigen remains undetermined. Sequenced material: naive CD4+ T cells from blood. This chain links TRBV28 with TRBJ1-2; tentatively, D is TRBD1 (6 bases). This TCR was sampled from a man under 40 with type 1 diabetes. The CDR3: CASSVGRTAARYGYTF. The DNA for the CDR3 is TGTGCCAGCAGTGTAGGAAGGACAGCGGCTCGATATGGCTACACCTTC.